The rows below give T cell receptor beta chains drawn from one sample of a study of Tregs in tolerant kidney transplant recipients. The protocol was immunoSEQ multiplex PCR, while the TCRdb copy is restricted to in-frame clones and leaves out a portion. The sample shows roughly 120,000 clones, approximately 90% of them seen only once. Material for sequencing was CD4+ T cells from blood. These receptors were obtained from a human donor in good health. The CDR3 runs from the conserved cysteine through the conserved F or W. The order of the fields is clone size, CDR3 length, V gene, J gene, D gene, CDR3 protein, CDR3 DNA. A D gene is named only where the DNA matches it firmly. Some rows have no size entry. The others give once, few or many, or a class for an expanded clone.

abundance: once
len: 13
v_gene: TRBV18
j_gene: TRBJ2-7
d_gene: TRBD1
CDR3aa: CASSPVTGEVQYF
CDR3nt: TGTGCCAGCTCACCAGTGACAGGGGAAGTGCAGTACTTC

abundance: -
len: 16
v_gene: TRBV4-1
j_gene: TRBJ1-2
d_gene: -
CDR3aa: CASSLLLSQGPYGYTF
CDR3nt: TGCGCCAGCAGCCTCCTCCTTTCTCAGGGGCCCTATGGCTACACCTTC

abundance: -
len: 14
v_gene: TRBV6-5
j_gene: TRBJ2-1
d_gene: -
CDR3aa: CASSYSGPGRWEFF
CDR3nt: TGTGCCAGCAGTTACTCGGGGCCTGGTCGATGGGAATTCTTC

abundance: -
len: 14
v_gene: TRBV6-6
j_gene: TRBJ1-2
d_gene: -
CDR3aa: CASSRTRDTYGYTF
CDR3nt: TGTGCCAGCAGCCGCACCCGGGACACCTATGGCTACACCTTC

abundance: -
len: 14
v_gene: TRBV5-1
j_gene: TRBJ1-2
d_gene: -
CDR3aa: CASSLDGADYGYTF
CDR3nt: TGCGCCAGCAGCTTGGATGGGGCCGACTATGGCTACACCTTC

abundance: -
len: 14
v_gene: TRBV28
j_gene: TRBJ2-7
d_gene: -
CDR3aa: CASNSGTVSYEQYF
CDR3nt: TGTGCCAGCAACTCCGGGACGGTCTCCTACGAGCAGTACTTC

abundance: few
len: 16
v_gene: TRBV27
j_gene: TRBJ1-6
d_gene: -
CDR3aa: CASSWARDADGSPLHF
CDR3nt: TGTGCCAGCAGTTGGGCCAGGGACGCCGACGGTTCACCCCTCCACTTT

abundance: -
len: 13
v_gene: TRBV6-1
j_gene: TRBJ2-7
d_gene: -
CDR3aa: CASSRQDVYEQYF
CDR3nt: TGTGCCAGCAGCCGGCAGGACGTCTACGAGCAGTACTTC

abundance: -
len: 17
v_gene: TRBV15
j_gene: TRBJ2-1
d_gene: TRBD2
CDR3aa: CATSGRSGTSGYNEQFF
CDR3nt: TGTGCCACCAGCGGGCGGTCCGGGACTAGCGGATACAATGAGCAGTTCTTC

abundance: -
len: 14
v_gene: TRBV7-7
j_gene: TRBJ2-3
d_gene: -
CDR3aa: CASSLDSSTDTQYF
CDR3nt: TGTGCTAGCAGCCTAGATTCTAGCACAGATACGCAGTATTTT

abundance: -
len: 15
v_gene: TRBV27
j_gene: TRBJ2-5
d_gene: -
CDR3aa: CASSKQAFRQETQYF
CDR3nt: TGTGCCAGCAGCAAACAGGCATTTCGCCAAGAGACCCAGTACTTC

abundance: -
len: 15
v_gene: TRBV15
j_gene: TRBJ1-3
d_gene: -
CDR3aa: CATSREGSAGNTIYF
CDR3nt: TGTGCCACCAGCCGAGAGGGGTCTGCTGGAAACACCATATATTTT